The 30 T cell receptor beta chains reported below all come from one sample, sequenced in a study of cytomegalovirus exposure and HLA in healthy donors. The PCR made use of 60 Vbeta and 13 Jbeta primers. Some clones are missing from TCRdb's copy, which holds only in-frame ones; the method was immunoSEQ multiplex PCR. The table has roughly 98,000 clones, 65% to 80% seen once. Material: PBMCs. Receptors originate from a woman aged 70-85 years in good health and CMV-seropositive.

This sequence joins TRBV4-3 and TRBJ2-3, with 10 bases that match TRBD2. The germline CDR1 and CDR2 sequences are LGHNA and YSLEER. This CDR3 region has 15 residues. V lost 1 base and J lost 10; bases outside the gene matches: 8. CDR3 residues: CASSQASGGMGAQYF. The DNA for the CDR3 is TGCGCCAGCAGCCAAGCTAGCGGGGGCATGGGGGCGCAGTATTTT.

The chain recombines TRBV19 with TRBJ1-1, with 8 bases matching TRBD1. CDR1 and CDR2 (germline): LNHDA, SQIVND (reference sequence). V gave up 6 bases and J gave up 1 base; unmatched junction bases: 7. The CDR3 is 15 amino acids. The CDR3 protein is CASSRIGQGNTEAFF. CDR3 DNA: TGTGCCAGTAGCCGAATTGGACAGGGGAACACTGAAGCTTTCTTT.

V usage is TRBV28 and J usage is TRBJ2-6; TRBD2 might be the D (7 bases). V lost 4 bases and J lost 1, with 11 bases in between. Germline CDR1 and CDR2: MDHEN and SYDVKM. CDR3 length: 16 amino acids. The CDR3 sequence: CASSSGGTSGANVLTF. The CDR3 DNA sequence: TGTGCCAGCAGTTCGGGGGGCACATCTGGGGCCAACGTCCTGACTTTC.

The V and J genes are TRBV28 and TRBJ2-7; TRBD1 aligns across 10 bases. Germline assignment: CDR1 MDHEN and CDR2 SYDVKM. J was trimmed by 5 bases and V by 5 bases; bases with no gene match: 9. The CDR3 contains 15 residues. In DNA form, the CDR3 reads TGTGCCAGCAGTACGACCGGGACAGGGGCCCACGAGCAGTACTTC. It translates to CASSTTGTGAHEQYF.

This chain joins TRBV19 and TRBJ1-2; D gene uncertain. This CDR3 contains 13 residues. Per germline, CDR1 LNHDA and CDR2 SQIVND (reference sequence). Trimming removed 3 bases from V and 4 bases from J, with 9 bases in between. This chain's CDR3 is CASSILATYGYTF. The CDR3 DNA reads as TGTGCCAGTAGTATTCTGGCCACCTATGGCTACACCTTC. Full variable domain (remainder filled in from reference TRBV19 and TRBJ1-2): DGGITQSPKYLFRKEGQNVTLSCEQNLNHDAMYWYRQDPGQGLRLIYYSQIVNDFQKGDIAEGYSVSREKKESFPLTVTSAQKNPTAFYLCASSILATYGYTFGSGTRLTVV.

The CDR3: CASTQSRTSGGEQYF. In nucleotides, the CDR3 is TGTGCCAGCACCCAAAGTCGGACTAGCGGGGGGGAGCAGTACTTC. The chain combines TRBV6-5 with TRBJ2-7, with 14 bases that match TRBD2. V lost 7 bases to trimming and J lost 7 bases; unmatched junction nucleotides: 9. CDR1 and CDR2 from the germline V gene are MNHEY and SVGAGI. The CDR3 loop spans 15 amino acids.

This chain connects TRBV9 to TRBJ2-7, with 10 bases aligning to TRBD1. Germline V lookup: CDR1 SGDLS, CDR2 YYNGEE. V trimming: 3 bases; J trimming: 9 bases; junction bases outside the gene matches: 3. The CDR3 totals 12 residues. The CDR3 region is CASSGGDRGQYF. Here the CDR3 DNA reads TGTGCCAGCAGCGGAGGGGACAGGGGGCAGTACTTC.

CDR3 coding DNA: TGTGCCAGCAGTTTACCTCCGGGACAGGGCGGGGAGCAGTACTTC. Encoded protein: CASSLPPGQGGEQYF. The chain couples TRBV28 to TRBJ2-7, with 9 bases fitting TRBD1. Per the germline V gene, CDR1 is MDHEN and CDR2 is SYDVKM. This CDR3 is built from 15 residues. V trimming: 2 bases; J trimming: 7 bases; junction bases outside the gene matches: 9.

J is TRBJ1-1 and V is TRBV2; 11 bases agree with TRBD1. The CDR3 extends over 16 amino acids. Germline CDR1 is SNHLY and CDR2 is FYNNEI. V shed 4 bases, J shed 4 bases, and the junction held 8 bases outside the gene matches. Written as DNA, the CDR3 is TGTGCCAGCAGTGGGGACAGGGGGGAGTCGGGCACTGAAGCTTTCTTT. Translated: CASSGDRGESGTEAFF.

In this sample, this clone turned up once. The chain has TRBV11-2 and TRBJ1-5, with 7 bases lining up with TRBD1. The V gene end was trimmed by 5 bases and the J gene end by 3 bases; junction bases not matched to a gene: 4. CDR1 and CDR2 from the germline V gene are SGHAT and FQNNGV. The CDR3 totals 14 residues. CDR3 residues: CASSPDRYNQPQHF. CDR3 bases: TGTGCCAGCAGCCCGGACAGGTACAATCAGCCCCAGCATTTT.

This clone was detected a few times. This chain links TRBV2 with TRBJ1-1, with 9 positions matching TRBD1. Trimming cost V 7 bases and J 1 base; bases outside gene matches: 7. This CDR3 spans 15 amino acids. CDR1 and CDR2 from the germline V gene are SNHLY and FYNNEI. The DNA for the CDR3 is TGTGCCAGCATCCCGGGACAGGGCACGAACACTGAAGCTTTCTTT. Its translation is CASIPGQGTNTEAFF.

The gene calls are TRBV27 and TRBJ2-7; D may be TRBD1 (5 bases). In germline, CDR1 is MNHEY, CDR2 SMNVEV (reference sequence). The length of the CDR3 is 16 residues. Trimming pared 0 bases from V and 3 bases from J, leaving 15 bases between. The CDR3 region has the DNA TGTGCCAGCAGTTTATCTGCGGAAGGGGTTCGCTACGAGCAGTACTTC. This translates into CASSLSAEGVRYEQYF.

In the case of this clone: Other nucleotide sequences in the sample specify the same CDR3. The V gene is TRBV5-1, the J gene TRBJ1-1, with D possibly being TRBD1 (6 bases). V gave up 4 bases and J gave up 3 bases, with 7 bases separating them. This CDR3 comprises 12 residues. From germline, CDR1 is SGHRS and CDR2 YFSETQ. The CDR3 sequence: CASSTGYTEAFF. The CDR3 DNA reads TGCGCCAGCAGCACAGGGTACACTGAAGCTTTCTTT.

The rearrangement links TRBV6-1 to TRBJ1-2; D may be TRBD1 (6 bases). V lost 8 bases and J 1 base, leaving 14 bases between the germline ends. Germline lookup yields CDR1 MNHNS and CDR2 SASEGT. This CDR3 region has 14 residues. The CDR3 sequence: CASARGRSNYGYTF. The DNA for the CDR3 is TGTGCCAGCGCCAGGGGCAGGAGTAACTATGGCTACACCTTC.

The chain employs TRBV25-1 and TRBJ2-3; 7 bases align to TRBD1. CDR1 is MGHDK, CDR2 SYGVNS, per germline. V gave up 11 bases and J gave up 3 bases; unmatched junction bases: 2. This CDR3 region has 11 residues. The CDR3 coding sequence is TGTGCCGGGGGACAGACAGATACGCAGTATTTT. Residues: CAGGQTDTQYF.

The J gene is TRBJ1-6, the V gene TRBV10-3, with 8 bases aligning to TRBD1. The CDR3 extends over 12 amino acids. The germline CDR1 and CDR2 sequences are ENHRY and SYGVKD. Germline trimming cut 9 bases from V and 9 bases from J; bases unmatched to any gene: 4. The CDR3 region has the DNA TGTGCCATTGGGCAGGGGGCTTCACCCCTCCACTTT. Translated, it gives CAIGQGASPLHF.

CDR3 DNA sequence: TGTGCCAGCTCACCAATTAGTGGGAACACTGAAGCTTTCTTT. Its translation: CASSPISGNTEAFF. This chain uses TRBV18 with TRBJ1-1; D is undetermined. Germline CDR1 reads KGHSH; CDR2 reads LQKENI. The CDR3 totals 14 residues. Trimming took 2 bases from V and 1 from J, leaving 8 bases between them.

The chain links TRBV14 to TRBJ2-6; D uncertain. Trimming left V 4 bases short and J 4 bases short, with 8 bases between. The CDR3 is 14 amino acids. Germline values: CDR1 SGHDN, CDR2 FVKESK. This CDR3 reads CASSPRNGANVLTF. The CDR3 coding sequence is TGTGCCAGCAGCCCGCGGAACGGGGCCAACGTCCTGACTTTC.

This chain uses TRBV5-1 with TRBJ2-4, with 13 bases matching TRBD2. The CDR3 covers 16 residues. Germline CDR1 and CDR2: SGHRS and YFSETQ. Trimming cost V 9 bases and J 7 bases; bases outside gene matches: 13. CDR3 nucleotide sequence: TGCGCCACCCAGCCGGGACTAGCGGGACGGGGGAACATTCAGTACTTC. It translates to CATQPGLAGRGNIQYF.

The table lists this clone with a count of one. This rearrangement joins TRBV9 to TRBJ2-2; no firm D call. CDR1 is SGDLS, CDR2 YYNGEE, per germline. The CDR3 has 14 amino acids. Trimming left V 4 bases short and J 4 bases short, with 11 bases between. The CDR3 loop is CASSPRIGTGELFF. For the CDR3, the DNA is TGTGCCAGCAGCCCCAGGATTGGCACCGGGGAGCTGTTTTTT.

The chain is built from TRBV6-1 and TRBJ2-5; 7 nucleotides line up with TRBD1. Looked up from germline, CDR1 is MNHNS and CDR2 is SASEGT. The CDR3 spans 15 residues. Trimming removed 6 bases from V and 4 bases from J; junction bases left unmatched: 11. The CDR3 DNA is TGTGCCAGCAGGGAGACAGGGTACCCTGGAGAGACCCAGTACTTC. This sequence encodes CASRETGYPGETQYF.

Worth noting for this clone: At one boundary the junction diverges from the germline segment, which might be a read error. The chain links TRBV5-1 to TRBJ2-3, with D possibly matching TRBD1 (5 bases). The CDR3 has 14 amino acids. Germline CDR1 SGHRS, CDR2 YFSETQ. The CDR3 DNA reads as TGCGACAGCAGCACGGACCAGGGATCCGATACGCAGTATTTT. This translates into CDSSTDQGSDTQYF.

This clone appeared a few times. The chain's CDR3 is CASRPGPSKQYF. CDR3 DNA: TGTGCCAGCAGGCCAGGGCCCTCGAAGCAGTACTTC. V is TRBV27 and J is TRBJ2-7, with a possible D match to TRBD1 (5 bases). Germline CDR1 MNHEY, CDR2 SMNVEV (reference sequence). This CDR3 region has 12 residues. V gave up 6 bases and J gave up 8 bases, with 14 bases separating them.

The chain has TRBV28 and TRBJ1-1, with 9 bases identical to TRBD1. This CDR3 is built from 16 residues. Per germline, CDR1 MDHEN and CDR2 SYDVKM. V gave up 5 bases and J gave up 5 bases; unmatched junction bases: 12. This CDR3 is CASSTPLGQGTTEAFF. In nucleotides, the CDR3 is TGTGCCAGCAGTACCCCTCTGGGACAGGGTACAACTGAAGCTTTCTTT.

The chain is built from TRBV7-9 and TRBJ2-2, with a weak D call TRBD2 (5 bases). V was trimmed by 3 bases and J by 6 bases, leaving 11 bases between them. The length of the CDR3 is 14 residues. From germline, CDR1 is SEHNR and CDR2 FQNEAQ (reference sequence). The CDR3, as DNA: TGTGCCAGCAGCTTCCGGGCGAGGGCCGGGGAGCTGTTTTTT. Translated: CASSFRARAGELFF. Full variable domain (remainder filled in from reference TRBV7-9 and TRBJ2-2): DTGVSQNPRHKITKRGQNVTFRCDPISEHNRLYWYRQTLGQGPEFLTYFQNEAQLEKSRLLSDRFSAERPKGSFSTLEIQRTEQGDSAMYLCASSFRARAGELFFGEGSRLTVL.

There are a few counts of this clone. The V and J genes are TRBV18 and TRBJ2-2, with 7 bases matching TRBD2. The CDR3 has 14 residues. Trimming at V came to 5 bases and at J to 7 bases, leaving 7 bases not matched to a gene. Germline loops: CDR1 KGHSH, CDR2 LQKENI. CDR3 protein: CASSKAGEDGELFF. The CDR3, as DNA: TGTGCCAGCTCAAAGGCGGGGGAAGACGGGGAGCTGTTTTTT.

The chain has TRBV27 and TRBJ1-4; the D gene is possibly TRBD1 (5 bases). The CDR3 contains 13 residues. Trimming removed 2 bases at V and 6 bases at J, with 7 bases between. Looked up from germline, CDR1 is MNHEY and CDR2 is SMNVEV (reference sequence). DNA for the CDR3: TGTGCCAGCAGTTTAATAGGGGATGAAAAACTGTTTTTT. Protein: CASSLIGDEKLFF.

This chain links TRBV27 with TRBJ1-3; TRBD1 aligns across 12 bases. The ends lost 6 bases at V and 3 bases at J; junction bases unmatched: 3. The CDR3 spans 15 residues. CDR1 and CDR2 (germline): MNHEY, SMNVEV (reference sequence). The CDR3 bases are TGTGCCAGCAGCGGGACAGGGGGCGGTGGAAACACCATATATTTT. Residues: CASSGTGGGGNTIYF.

This clone occurred once. The V and J genes are TRBV30 and TRBJ2-1; D is possibly TRBD2 (5 bases). Per germline, CDR1 GTSNPN and CDR2 SVGIG (reference sequence). Trimming took off 2 bases at V and 4 bases at J, with 12 bases between the two ends. The CDR3 has 14 amino acids. CDR3 residues: CAWSSLSGYNEQFF. CDR3 nucleotide sequence: TGTGCCTGGAGTTCCCTAAGCGGTTACAATGAGCAGTTCTTC.

V gene TRBV6-5 combines with J gene TRBJ1-3; D is unclear. This CDR3 comprises 14 residues. Germline CDR1 reads MNHEY; CDR2 reads SVGAGI. Trimming left V 6 bases short and J 0 bases short, with 9 bases between. CDR3 in amino acids: CASRQQTSGNTIYF. CDR3 coding DNA: TGTGCCAGCAGACAACAAACCTCTGGAAACACCATATATTTT.